The sequence of this T cell receptor beta chain was determined in a study of blood T cells in healthy people across ages. Next came a second PCR, run for about 7 to 11 cycles, which used a sample-barcoded 5' primer along with a J-beta primer mix. A single record per CDR3 protein comes from TCRdb applying MiXCR to the 5' RACE reads. The sample lists approximately 1.5 million distinct CDR3 sequences; roughly two fifths were seen once. The CDR3 sequence is 12 residues long. V was pared by 0 bases and J by 5 bases, with 7 bases between. From germline, CDR1 is DFQATT and CDR2 SNEGSKA (reference sequence).

Source material: blood. The V call is TRBV20-1, the J call TRBJ2-5; D not resolved. This clonotype was sampled from a woman aged 18-29 years in good health. CDR3 region: CSAREALETQYF. CDR3 nucleotides: TGCAGTGCTAGAGAGGCGCTGGAGACCCAGTACTTC.